The 12 T cell receptor beta chains below all came from one sample that was sequenced in a study of blood T cell repertoires in COVID-19. The protocol was immunoSEQ multiplex PCR, while the TCRdb copy is restricted to in-frame clones and leaves out a portion. This sample carries around 250,000 clones, roughly 88% of them seen once, and the ten largest clones take about 0.65%. Sequenced material: peripheral blood. The source of these receptors is a human donor in a cohort sampled during active COVID-19.

The V gene is TRBV19, the J gene TRBJ1-4, with 10 positions matching TRBD1. CDR3 size: 16 residues. V shed 4 bases and J 5 bases; nucleotides not matched to a gene: 7. Looked up from germline, CDR1 is LNHDA and CDR2 is SQIVND (reference sequence). This chain's CDR3 is CASSSYPGQGNEKLFF. The CDR3 DNA reads as TGTGCCAGTAGTAGTTATCCGGGACAGGGGAATGAAAAACTGTTTTTT.

This chain links TRBV12-5 with TRBJ1-5, with D maybe TRBD1 (6 bases). CDR3 length: 13 residues. Germline V CDR1 and CDR2: LGHNT, FRNRAP. DNA of the CDR3: TGTGAAGTTGGGGGGGCTAGCAATCAGCCCCAGCATTTT. It encodes CEVGGASNQPQHF.

The CDR3 sequence: CASSYFTDTQYF. DNA for the CDR3: TGTGCCAGCAGCTACTTCACAGATACGCAGTATTTT. This chain connects TRBV7-2 to TRBJ2-3; D unclear. Trimming stripped 4 bases from V and 2 bases from J, with 4 bases between. There are 12 residues in the CDR3. The germline V gene has CDR1 SGHTA and CDR2 FQGNSA. Using reference TRBV7-2 and TRBJ2-3 for the parts outside the CDR3, the full variable domain is GAGVSQSPSNKVTEKGKDVELRCDPISGHTALYWYRQSLGQGLEFLIYFQGNSAPDKSGLPSDRFSAERTGGSVSTLTIQRTQQEDSAVYLCASSYFTDTQYFGPGTRLTVL.

The sample holds a few counts of this clone. This chain joins TRBV7-9 and TRBJ1-5, with D uncertain. The V gene lost 5 bases and the J gene lost 7 bases, with 21 bases spanning the gap. This CDR3 is 16 amino acids long. Germline assignment: CDR1 SEHNR and CDR2 FQNEAQ (reference sequence). CDR3: CASSPGGKRYGQPQHF. The CDR3 DNA follows: TGTGCCAGCAGCCCCGGAGGGAAAAGGTATGGACAGCCCCAGCATTTT.

This clone has just one count. The chain uses TRBV15 and TRBJ2-2; TRBD2 agrees at 14 bases. The V and J ends lost 3 bases and 7 bases, in that order; junction bases with no gene match: 4. Germline V gene lookup returns CDR1 LNHNV and CDR2 YYDKDF (reference sequence). This CDR3 is built from 16 residues. The CDR3 region is CATSRVGLAGGGELFF. CDR3 DNA: TGTGCCACCAGCAGGGTCGGACTAGCGGGAGGCGGGGAGCTGTTTTTT.

The chain links TRBV2 to TRBJ2-7, with D unclear. The V gene lost 1 base and the J gene lost 2 bases, with 6 bases spanning the gap. The germline CDR1 and CDR2 sequences are SNHLY and FYNNEI. This CDR3 has 13 amino acids. CDR3: CASSEGTAYEQYF. CDR3 in DNA: TGTGCCAGCAGTGAAGGTACTGCCTACGAGCAGTACTTC.

This clone showed up just a few times. V and J are TRBV5-1 and TRBJ1-2, with no clear D. The CDR3 covers 11 residues. Germline values: CDR1 SGHRS, CDR2 YFSETQ. The ends were cut back, 4 bases at V and 4 bases at J, with 5 bases in the middle. The CDR3 DNA reads as TGCGCCAGCAGCAGTAGCTATGGCTACACCTTC. Its protein is CASSSSYGYTF.

The chain is built from TRBV5-1 and TRBJ2-1; 9 bases map to TRBD1. The ends lost 4 bases at V and 15 bases at J; junction bases unmatched: 8. Germline CDR1 and CDR2: SGHRS and YFSETQ. The CDR3 is 12 residues long. The CDR3 DNA follows: TGCGCCAGCAGCCGGGACAGGGTTAGGTGGTTCTTC. It yields the protein CASSRDRVRWFF.

This clone was observed many times. The chain employs TRBV28 and TRBJ1-2; TRBD1 matches 9 bases. This CDR3 has 14 residues. The junction had 6 bases not matched to a gene; V was cut back by 4 bases and J by 6 bases. Germline loops: CDR1 MDHEN, CDR2 SYDVKM. The CDR3 loop reads CASSSPGQGHGYTF. The DNA of the CDR3 is TGTGCCAGCAGTTCCCCGGGACAGGGTCATGGCTACACCTTC.

This rearrangement joins TRBV7-8 to TRBJ2-7, with 7 bases identical to TRBD1. CDR1 SGHVS and CDR2 FQNEAQ come from the germline V gene. Trimming cost V 5 bases and J 3 bases; bases outside gene matches: 13. This CDR3 has 16 residues. The CDR3 region has the DNA TGTGCCAGCAGCCCCTGGCCCAGGGGGACAGTCTACGAGCAGTACTTC. It codes for CASSPWPRGTVYEQYF.

This clone was picked up a small number of times. The chain carries TRBV27 and TRBJ1-5; D is uncertain. The CDR3 totals 13 residues. Germline-derived CDR1 and CDR2 are MNHEY and SMNVEV (reference sequence). Trimming took 3 bases from V and 4 from J, leaving 7 bases between them. The CDR3 DNA sequence: TGTGCCAGCAGTTTTAACGGTAATCAGCCCCAGCATTTT. Protein sequence: CASSFNGNQPQHF.

This CDR3 is CASSPSTGSNTEAFF. In DNA form, the CDR3 reads TGTGCCAGCAGCCCGTCGACAGGATCGAACACTGAAGCTTTCTTT. The rearrangement uses TRBV13 and TRBJ1-1, with D possibly matching TRBD1 (6 bases). Trimming stripped 5 bases from V and 1 base from J, with 14 bases between. Looked up from germline, CDR1 is PRHDT and CDR2 is FYEKMQ (reference sequence). The CDR3 length is 15 residues.